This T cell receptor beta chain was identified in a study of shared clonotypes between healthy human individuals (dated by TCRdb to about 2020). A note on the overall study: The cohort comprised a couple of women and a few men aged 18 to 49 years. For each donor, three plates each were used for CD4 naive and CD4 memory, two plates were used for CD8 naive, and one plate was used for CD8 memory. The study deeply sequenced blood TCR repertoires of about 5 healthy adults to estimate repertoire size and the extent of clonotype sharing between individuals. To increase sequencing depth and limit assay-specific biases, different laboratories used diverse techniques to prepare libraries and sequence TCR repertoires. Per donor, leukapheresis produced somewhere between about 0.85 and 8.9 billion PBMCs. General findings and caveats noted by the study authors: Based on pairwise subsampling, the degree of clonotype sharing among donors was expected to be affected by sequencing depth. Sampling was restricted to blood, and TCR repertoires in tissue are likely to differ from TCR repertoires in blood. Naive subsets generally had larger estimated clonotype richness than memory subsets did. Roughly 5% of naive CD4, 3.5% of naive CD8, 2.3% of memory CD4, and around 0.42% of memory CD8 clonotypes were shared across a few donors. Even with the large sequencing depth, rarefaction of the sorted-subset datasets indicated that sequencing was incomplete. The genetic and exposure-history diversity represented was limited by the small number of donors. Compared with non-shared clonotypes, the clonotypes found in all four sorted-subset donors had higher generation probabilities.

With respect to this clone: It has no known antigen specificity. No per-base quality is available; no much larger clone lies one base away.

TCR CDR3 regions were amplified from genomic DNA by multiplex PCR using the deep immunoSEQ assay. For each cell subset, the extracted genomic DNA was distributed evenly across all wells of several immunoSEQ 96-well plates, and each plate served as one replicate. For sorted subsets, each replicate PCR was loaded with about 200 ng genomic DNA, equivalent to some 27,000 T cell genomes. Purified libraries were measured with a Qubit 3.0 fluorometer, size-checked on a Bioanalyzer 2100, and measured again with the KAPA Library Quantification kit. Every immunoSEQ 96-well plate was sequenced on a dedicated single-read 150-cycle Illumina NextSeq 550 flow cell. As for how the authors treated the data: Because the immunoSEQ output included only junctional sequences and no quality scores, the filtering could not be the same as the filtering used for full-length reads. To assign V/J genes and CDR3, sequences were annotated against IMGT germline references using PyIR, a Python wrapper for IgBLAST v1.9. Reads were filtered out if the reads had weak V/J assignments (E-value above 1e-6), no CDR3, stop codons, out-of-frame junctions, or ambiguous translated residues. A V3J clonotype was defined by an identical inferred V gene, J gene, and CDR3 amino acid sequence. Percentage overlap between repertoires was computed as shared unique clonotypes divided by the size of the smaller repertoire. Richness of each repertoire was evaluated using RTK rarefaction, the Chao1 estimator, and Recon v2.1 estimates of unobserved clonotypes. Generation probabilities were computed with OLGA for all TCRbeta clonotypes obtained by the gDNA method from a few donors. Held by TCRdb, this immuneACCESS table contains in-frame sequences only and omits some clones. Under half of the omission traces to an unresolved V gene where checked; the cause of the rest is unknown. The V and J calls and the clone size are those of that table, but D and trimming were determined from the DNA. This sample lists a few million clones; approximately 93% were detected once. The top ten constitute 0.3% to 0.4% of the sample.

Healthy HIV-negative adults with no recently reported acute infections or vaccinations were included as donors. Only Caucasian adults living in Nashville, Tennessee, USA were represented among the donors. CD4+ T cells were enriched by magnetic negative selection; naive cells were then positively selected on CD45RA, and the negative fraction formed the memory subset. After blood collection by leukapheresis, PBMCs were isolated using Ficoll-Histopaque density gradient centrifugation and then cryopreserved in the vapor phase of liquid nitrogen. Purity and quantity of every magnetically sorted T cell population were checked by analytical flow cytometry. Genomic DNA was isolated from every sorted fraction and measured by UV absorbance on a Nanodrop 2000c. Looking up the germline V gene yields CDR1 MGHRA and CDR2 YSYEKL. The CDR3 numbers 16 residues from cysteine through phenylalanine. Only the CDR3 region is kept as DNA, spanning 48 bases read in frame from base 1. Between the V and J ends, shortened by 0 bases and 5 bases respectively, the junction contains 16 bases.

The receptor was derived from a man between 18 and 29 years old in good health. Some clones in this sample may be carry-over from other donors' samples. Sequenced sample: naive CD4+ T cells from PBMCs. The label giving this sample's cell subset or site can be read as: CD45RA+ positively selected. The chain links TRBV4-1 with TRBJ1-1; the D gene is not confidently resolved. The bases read TGCGCCAGCAGCCAAGATCGAATAAGGGCGGGTACTGAAGCTTTCTTT. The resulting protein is CASSQDRIRAGTEAFF.